The 19 T cell receptor beta chains below all came from one sample that was sequenced in a study of T cell responses to AZD1222 COVID-19 vaccine. The table came from immunoSEQ multiplex PCR; TCRdb's copy has only in-frame clones and leaves some out. The data hold 110,000 to 150,000 clones, with approximately 92% observed a single time. Specimen: peripheral blood, collected on day 0 of AZD1222 vaccination. Receptor source: an adult in good health.

The V call is TRBV7-8, the J call TRBJ1-5; a possible D gene is TRBD1 (5 bases). Per the germline V gene, CDR1 is SGHVS and CDR2 is FQNEAQ. Trimming took 0 bases from V and 2 from J, leaving 11 bases between them. The CDR3 has 16 amino acids. CDR3 loop: CASSLARTGRNQPQHF. CDR3 nucleotide sequence: TGTGCCAGCAGCTTAGCGCGGACGGGGCGCAATCAGCCCCAGCATTTT.

The chain carries TRBV7-9 and TRBJ1-2, with no clear D. The germline CDR1 and CDR2 sequences are SEHNR and FQNEAQ (reference sequence). V was clipped by 1 base and J by 8 bases, with 11 bases between them. The CDR3 spans 13 residues. The CDR3 here is CASSLVVTNGYTF. In DNA form, the CDR3 reads TGTGCCAGCAGCTTAGTCGTAACGAACGGCTACACCTTC.

The chain has TRBV28 and TRBJ1-2, with D unresolved. The CDR3 has 16 residues. Germline loops: CDR1 MDHEN, CDR2 SYDVKM. Trimming stripped 5 bases from V and 6 bases from J, with 22 bases between. The CDR3: CASSPGTWVLRDGYTF. DNA of the CDR3: TGTGCCAGCAGTCCCGGCACGTGGGTCCTTAGGGATGGCTACACCTTC.

The V and J genes are TRBV19 and TRBJ1-5, with 7 bases identical to TRBD1. This CDR3 region has 17 residues. The junction had 12 bases not matched to a gene; V was cut back by 0 bases and J by 7 bases. Looked up from germline, CDR1 is LNHDA and CDR2 is SQIVND (reference sequence). In DNA, the CDR3 is TGTGCCAGTAGTATAGACCGACAGGGAATTCCTAAGCAGCCCCAGCATTTT. This translates into CASSIDRQGIPKQPQHF.

V gene TRBV6-7 combines with J gene TRBJ2-1, with 8 bases that match TRBD2. TRBV6-7 has ORF status, its function being uncertain. CDR3 size: 17 residues. V shed 0 bases and J 3 bases; nucleotides not matched to a gene: 7. The chain's CDR3 is CASSYSEVSGNYNEQFF. CDR3 bases: TGTGCCAGCAGTTACTCCGAGGTTAGCGGGAACTACAATGAGCAGTTCTTC.

The rearrangement uses TRBV7-6 and TRBJ2-7; 9 nucleotides match TRBD1. The J segment lost 2 bases and the V segment lost 3 bases, leaving 2 bases of the junction unmatched. There are 14 residues in the CDR3. The germline CDR1 and CDR2 sequences are SGHVS and FNYEAQ. Here the CDR3 reads CASSFGTGTYEQYF. CDR3 sequence (DNA): TGTGCCAGCAGCTTCGGGACAGGGACCTACGAGCAGTACTTC. The whole variable domain, filled in from reference TRBV7-6 and TRBJ2-7, reads GAGVSQSPRYKVTKRGQDVALRCDPISGHVSLYWYRQALGQGPEFLTYFNYEAQQDKSGLPNDRFSAERPEGSISTLTIQRTEQRDSAMYRCASSFGTGTYEQYFGPGTRLTVT.

The chain links TRBV28 to TRBJ1-2; D unclear. With 5 bases removed from V and 7 bases from J, the gap between germline ends came to 20 bases. The CDR3 length is 15 residues. Per germline, CDR1 MDHEN and CDR2 SYDVKM. The DNA of the CDR3 is TGTGCCAGCAGTCGCCTTCGGAATCCTGAGGGTGGCTACACCTTC. Translated, it gives CASSRLRNPEGGYTF.

The V and J genes are TRBV7-6 and TRBJ2-7, with D perhaps matching TRBD2 (6 bases). Looked up from germline, CDR1 is SGHVS and CDR2 is FNYEAQ. The CDR3 has 17 amino acids. V was pared by 1 base and J by 3 bases, with 19 bases between. DNA for the CDR3: TGTGCCAGCAGCTTAGGGGATAGCGGTCCCCCCTACTACGAGCAGTACTTC. It translates to CASSLGDSGPPYYEQYF.

Only a few counts were recorded for this clone. The chain's CDR3 is CASSTYRTANYGYTF. The CDR3 DNA reads as TGTGCCAGCAGCACCTACCGGACAGCTAACTATGGCTACACCTTC. The V call is TRBV5-8, the J call TRBJ1-2, with D tentatively TRBD1 (6 bases). The germline CDR1 and CDR2 sequences are SGHTS and YDEGEE. The ends were cut back, 4 bases at V and 0 bases at J, with 13 bases in the middle. This CDR3 region has 15 residues. Full variable domain (remainder filled in from reference TRBV5-8 and TRBJ1-2): EAGVTQSPTHLIKTRGQQATLRCSPISGHTSVYWYQQALGLGLQFLLWYDEGEERNRGNFPPRFSGRQFPNYSSELNVNALELEDSALYLCASSTYRTANYGYTFGSGTRLTVV.

The chain links TRBV7-2 to TRBJ1-1, with D maybe TRBD1 (5 bases). Germline V gene lookup returns CDR1 SGHTA and CDR2 FQGNSA. Deletions cut 1 base from V and 1 base from J, with 10 bases between. The CDR3 is made up of 15 amino acids. The DNA for the CDR3 is TGTGCCAGCAGCTTAGGAGGGACCACGAACACTGAAGCTTTCTTT. Protein product: CASSLGGTTNTEAFF.

This chain joins TRBV5-6 and TRBJ1-2, with a possible D match to TRBD1 (5 bases). Trimming shortened V by 5 bases and J by 4 bases, and 15 bases separated the two germline ends. Per germline, CDR1 SGHDT and CDR2 YYEEEE. CDR3 length equals 14 residues. Written as DNA, the CDR3 is TGTGCCAGCAGGACATCGGGACCTTCCTATGGCTACACCTTC. Protein sequence: CASRTSGPSYGYTF. Filled out from reference TRBV5-6 and TRBJ1-2, the complete variable domain reads DAGVTQSPTHLIKTRGQQVTLRCSPKSGHDTVSWYQQALGQGPQFIFQYYEEEERQRGNFPDRFSGHQFPNYSSELNVNALLLGDSALYLCASRTSGPSYGYTFGSGTRLTVV.

The V gene is TRBV3-1 (or the pseudogene TRBV3-2), the J gene TRBJ1-2; unclear D gene. CDR1 is LGHDT and CDR2 is YNNKEL in the germline V gene (reference sequence). The CDR3 contains 13 residues. Between the trimmed V and J ends, which lost 3 bases and 2 bases, there was a span of 7 bases. CDR3 loop: CASSQLNNYGYTF. In DNA form, the CDR3 reads TGTGCCAGCAGCCAGCTGAACAACTATGGCTACACCTTC.

This chain joins TRBV5-1 and TRBJ2-2; no definite D call. V dropped 6 bases and J dropped 7 bases, with 16 bases sitting between them. In germline, CDR1 is SGHRS, CDR2 YFSETQ. The CDR3 consists of 14 residues. The CDR3 nucleotides read TGCGCCAGCAAAACACAGACCGCAGGCGGGGAGCTGTTTTTT. Its translation: CASKTQTAGGELFF.

The CDR3 is CASSLSGRTDTQYF. In nucleotides, the CDR3 is TGCGCCAGCAGCTTGAGCGGGAGAACAGATACGCAGTATTTT. The V gene is TRBV5-1, the J gene TRBJ2-3, with TRBD2 matching 8 bases. Unmatched junction bases numbered 1, after V lost 1 base and J lost 3 bases. CDR1 and CDR2 from the germline V gene are SGHRS and YFSETQ. The CDR3 runs 14 residues.

This clone was seen once. The chain couples TRBV9 to TRBJ2-2; no definite D call. The CDR3 is 16 amino acids. Per germline, CDR1 SGDLS and CDR2 YYNGEE. Trimming left V 4 bases short and J 1 base short, with 14 bases between. The CDR3 spells CASSPLSYGNTGELFF. As DNA, the CDR3 is TGTGCCAGCAGCCCCCTGTCCTACGGGAACACCGGGGAGCTGTTTTTT.

The J gene is TRBJ1-6, the V gene TRBV21-1; TRBD1, the table's D call, was not compared with the DNA. TRBV21-1 is tagged as a pseudogene. The CDR3 runs to 19 residues. The CDR3 loop is CASSKAFVDRVDLHSPLHF. DNA of the CDR3: TGTGCCAGCAGCAAAGCTTTTGTGGACAGGGTTGATTTGCATTCACCCCTCCACTTT.

This clone was detected only a few times. The chain joins TRBV2 to TRBJ2-7; 9 nucleotides align to TRBD1. Unmatched junction bases numbered 8, after V lost 6 bases and J lost 5 bases. Germline CDR1 SNHLY, CDR2 FYNNEI. This CDR3 has 14 residues. The CDR3 is CASSTGTGFHEQYF. The CDR3 nucleotides are TGTGCCAGCAGCACCGGGACAGGGTTCCACGAGCAGTACTTC.

This clone showed up just once. V and J are TRBV15 and TRBJ2-7; the match to TRBD1 covers 10 bases. The CDR3 has 16 amino acids. Germline CDR1 and CDR2: LNHNV and YYDKDF (reference sequence). Unmatched junction bases numbered 5, after V lost 1 base and J lost 2 bases. This chain's CDR3 is CATSRGSGQGTYEQYF. The DNA for the CDR3 is TGTGCCACCAGCAGAGGCTCGGGACAGGGGACCTACGAGCAGTACTTC. Together with reference TRBV15 and TRBJ2-7, the CDR3 gives the full variable domain: DAMVIQNPRYQVTQFGKPVTLSCSQTLNHNVMYWYQQKSSQAPKLLFHYYDKDFNNEADTPDNFQSRRPNTSFCFLDIRSPGLGDTAMYLCATSRGSGQGTYEQYFGPGTRLTVT.

The chain is built from TRBV4-2 and TRBJ1-1; the D is unclear. The CDR3 runs 14 residues. Trimming left V 2 bases short and J 1 base short, with 8 bases between. Germline-derived CDR1 and CDR2 are LGHNA and YNFKEQ. As DNA, the CDR3 is TGTGCCAGCAGCCAACCAGGTGAGAACACTGAAGCTTTCTTT. This translates into CASSQPGENTEAFF.